Presented here are 13 T cell receptor beta chains from one specimen sequenced in a study of identical twins. TCRdb reprocessed the 5' RACE reads via MiXCR and lists one record per CDR3 protein. The sample shows approximately 190,000 distinct CDR3 sequences, about 16% of them seen only once. A further study also used this sample, focusing on T cells expressing NK-cell markers.

The specimen sequenced was CD8+ T cells sorted from blood. The receptors were sampled from a young woman in good health.

The table lists this clonotype with many counts. The V and J genes are TRBV11-1 and TRBJ1-2; D uncertain. Germline loops: CDR1 SGHAT, CDR2 FQDESV (reference sequence). V was clipped by 5 bases and J by 6 bases, with 10 bases between them. This CDR3 has 12 amino acids. The CDR3 is CASSPNIDGYTF. The CDR3 nucleotides read TGTGCCAGCAGCCCAAACATCGATGGCTACACCTTC. Together with reference TRBV11-1 and TRBJ1-2, the CDR3 gives the full variable domain: EAEVAQSPRYKITEKSQAVAFWCDPISGHATLYWYRQILGQGPELLVQFQDESVVDDSQLPKDRFSAERLKGVDSTLKIQPAELGDSAMYLCASSPNIDGYTFGSGTRLTVV.

The CDR3 DNA sequence: TGTGCCACCAGTGACGGAAACGAGCAGTACTTC. It is translated as CATSDGNEQYF. The chain has TRBV24-1 and TRBJ2-7; no clear D. Germline lookup yields CDR1 KGHDR and CDR2 SFDVKD. The V end was cut by 4 bases, the J end by 5 bases, with 5 bases between. The CDR3 runs to 11 residues.

The chain employs TRBV7-3 and TRBJ2-7, with 9 bases that match TRBD1. V dropped 0 bases and J dropped 6; count of bases not matched to a gene: 3. The CDR3 has 14 amino acids. Germline loops: CDR1 SGHTA, CDR2 FQGTGA. The CDR3 loop reads CASSLTTGGGEQYF. CDR3 coding DNA: TGTGCCAGCAGCTTAACTACAGGGGGCGGCGAGCAGTACTTC.

V and J are TRBV12-3 or TRBV12-4 and TRBJ1-5; D is unresolved. Trimming stripped 0 bases from V and 0 bases from J, with 9 bases between. CDR3 length: 16 amino acids. The CDR3 sequence: CASSLAASHSNQPQHF. CDR3 DNA sequence: TGTGCCAGCAGTTTAGCGGCCAGCCATAGCAATCAGCCCCAGCATTTT.

The chain employs TRBV7-9 and TRBJ2-1; 8 bases are shared with TRBD1. Germline CDR1 SEHNR, CDR2 FQNEAQ (reference sequence). Germline trimming cut 3 bases from V and 6 bases from J; bases unmatched to any gene: 7. CDR3 length: 15 amino acids. As DNA, the CDR3 is TGTGCCAGCAGCTTTGGACAGGGAGTTATCAATGAGCAGTTCTTC. Translation gives CASSFGQGVINEQFF.

The chain carries TRBV9 and TRBJ2-2, with 9 bases that match TRBD2. Germline V gene data show CDR1 as SGDLS and CDR2 as YYNGEE. This CDR3 is built from 16 residues. V was clipped by 2 bases and J by 2 bases; unmatched bases: 4. The CDR3 spells CASSVGTSYNTGELFF. CDR3 nucleotide sequence: TGTGCCAGCAGCGTCGGGACTAGCTATAACACCGGGGAGCTGTTTTTT.

The chain carries TRBV6-5 and TRBJ1-1; D is unclear. The CDR3 covers 11 residues. V was cut by 3 bases and J by 6 bases, with 5 bases left in between. Germline V gene sequence: CDR1 MNHEY, CDR2 SVGAGI. This CDR3 reads CASSYGPEAFF. The CDR3 bases are TGTGCCAGCAGTTATGGACCTGAAGCTTTCTTT.

This clonotype was counted ten times or more. The chain links TRBV20-1 to TRBJ2-7; 10 positions agree with TRBD2. In germline, CDR1 is DFQATT, CDR2 SNEGSKA (reference sequence). V lost 2 bases to trimming and J lost 1 base; unmatched junction nucleotides: 8. This CDR3 has 16 residues. The CDR3 is CSARSLGTSESYEQYF. Written as DNA, the CDR3 is TGCAGTGCTAGATCCCTTGGGACTAGCGAATCCTACGAGCAGTACTTC.

The rearrangement links TRBV6-1 to TRBJ2-7; D is undetermined. The ends were cut back, 1 base at V and 2 bases at J, with 9 bases in the middle. This CDR3 has 14 amino acids. CDR1 and CDR2 (germline): MNHNS, SASEGT. CDR3 sequence: CASSEVIAAYEQYF. CDR3 nucleotide sequence: TGTGCCAGCAGTGAAGTAATAGCAGCCTACGAGCAGTACTTC.

In regard to this clonotype: The limits of the CDR3 on the DNA are not certain, so only TCRdb's listed CDR3 is given. The V call is TRBV15, the J call TRBJ2-2; the D call of TRBD1 is as the table states it, not checked on the DNA. The CDR3 has 16 residues if both end residues are counted. Germline V gene lookup returns CDR1 LNHNV and CDR2 YYDKDF (reference sequence). The CDR3 sequence: CATSSPGSLRAGELFF.

The chain employs TRBV7-9 and TRBJ2-7; a weak D match, TRBD1 (6 bases). Germline lookup yields CDR1 SEHNR and CDR2 FQNEAQ (reference sequence). The CDR3 totals 15 residues. V gave up 6 bases and J gave up 3 bases, with 18 bases separating them. The CDR3 coding sequence is TGTGCCAGCAGGCCGGATATGGGGGCGGACTACGAGCAGTACTTC. Residues: CASRPDMGADYEQYF. Combining the CDR3 with reference TRBV7-9 and TRBJ2-7 gives the whole variable domain DTGVSQNPRHKITKRGQNVTFRCDPISEHNRLYWYRQTLGQGPEFLTYFQNEAQLEKSRLLSDRFSAERPKGSFSTLEIQRTEQGDSAMYLCASRPDMGADYEQYFGPGTRLTVT.

The chain carries TRBV6-5 and TRBJ2-1, with D perhaps matching TRBD2 (7 bases). Trimming took 2 bases from V and 10 from J, leaving 12 bases between them. Germline loops: CDR1 MNHEY, CDR2 SVGAGI. The CDR3 length is 13 residues. CDR3 amino acids: CASSYGGAGEQFF. Written as DNA, the CDR3 is TGTGCCAGCAGTTACGGGGGGGCAGGGGAGCAGTTCTTC.

This clonotype was detected only a few times. V gene TRBV5-5 combines with J gene TRBJ1-1, with D unclear. This CDR3 comprises 14 residues. Germline assignment: CDR1 SGHKS and CDR2 YYEKEE (reference sequence). Trimming took 3 bases from V and 1 from J, leaving 10 bases between them. The CDR3 loop is CASSWGRGNTEAFF. For the CDR3, the DNA is TGTGCCAGCAGCTGGGGTAGAGGGAACACTGAAGCTTTCTTT.